The TCR beta chain under discussion was sequenced for a study of blood T cell repertoires in COVID-19. This CDR3 spans 17 amino acids. The germline V gene encodes CDR1 MNHEY and CDR2 SVGEGT. With 4 bases removed from V and 7 bases from J, the gap between germline ends came to 20 bases. Only in-frame clones appear in the TCRdb table, and some are missing; sequencing was by immunoSEQ multiplex PCR. The sample contains 85,000 to 130,000 clones, roughly 80% of which appear only once. The sequence derives from a man in his fifties or sixties with acute or convalescent COVID-19. What was sequenced was peripheral blood. V gene TRBV6-2 or TRBV6-3 combines with J gene TRBJ1-6, with D perhaps TRBD1 (6 bases). This chain's CDR3 is CASSSQTPTGENSPLHF. The DNA of the CDR3 is TGTGCCAGCAGTTCACAAACGCCGACAGGAGAGAATTCACCCCTCCACTTT.